The clone carrying this TCR beta chain was observed many times. The antigen is unknown. Findings of the study overall: The larger-cohort validation was restricted to a single TCR beta V-J rearrangement rather than whole repertoires. Tumor Treg TCRs overlapped most with tumor naive CD4+ cells. In terms of TCR gene usage, tumor memory CD4+ T cells clustered together with blood and lymph node memory CD4+ cells, as well as with lymph node naive CD4+ cells.

Germline V lookup: CDR1 SQVTM, CDR2 ANQGSEA. Trimming took off 2 bases at V and 4 bases at J, with 14 bases between the two ends. This CDR3 contains 14 residues. TCRdb re-derived calls from the 5' RACE reads in MiXCR, one entry per CDR3 protein. The sample lists about 61,000 distinct CDR3 sequences, around 30% occurring once. CD25-based Treg depletion was applied to purified naive CD4+ T cells. The V and J genes are TRBV29-1 and TRBJ1-1, with a weak D call TRBD1 (5 bases). The sequenced material came from tumor-infiltrating naive CD4+ T cells sorted from the breast tumor. Subset given: naive CD4+ T cells, CD4+CD45RA+CD25-. This TCR was sampled from a female donor with breast cancer. CDR3 sequence reads: CSVESKVGGTEAFF. The CDR3 DNA reads TGCAGCGTTGAATCGAAGGTCGGGGGCACTGAAGCTTTCTTT.